Listed below are T cell receptor beta chains from one sample, sequenced in a study of cytomegalovirus exposure and HLA in healthy donors. The method was immunoSEQ multiplex PCR; TCRdb's version includes in-frame clones alone and lacks a portion of them. The data contain 85,000 to 130,000 clones, roughly 74% of them singletons. The source material was PBMCs. Receptors originate from a man aged 40-49 years in good health and CMV-seronegative. Each CDR3 is given with its conserved first and last residue. Each record gives: V gene, D gene, J gene, CDR3 length, clone size, CDR3 DNA, CDR3 protein. A D gene is named only where the DNA matches it firmly. Not all rows give a size; the values are once, few, many and, for expanded clones, a class.

TRBV5-5	TRBD1	TRBJ1-4	15	NA	TGTGCCAGCAGCTCCCCGGGACAGGGGAATGAAAAACTGTTTTTT	CASSSPGQGNEKLFF
TRBV6-6	TRBD1	TRBJ2-7	15	once	TGTGCCAGCAGTTACCAAACAGGGGGATCCTACGAGCAGTACTTC	CASSYQTGGSYEQYF
TRBV27	NA	TRBJ2-7	14	few	TGTGCCAGCAGTTTACAGTGGAGCTCCTACGAGCAGTACTTC	CASSLQWSSYEQYF
TRBV7-9	TRBD1	TRBJ2-7	14	once	TGTGCCAGCAGTTCCGGGACAGGGGGTTACGAGCAGTACTTC	CASSSGTGGYEQYF
TRBV19	TRBD2	TRBJ2-7	16	NA	TGTGCCAGTACCCGGGAGGGGGGGGCAAGTCCCTACGAGCAGTACTTC	CASTREGGASPYEQYF
TRBV5-6	NA	TRBJ2-3	14	NA	TGTGCCAGCAGCACGGGACTGAGCACAGATACGCAGTATTTT	CASSTGLSTDTQYF
TRBV4-1	TRBD2	TRBJ2-5	17	few	TGCGCCAGCAGCCGGAATGGGCTAGCGGGGACTCAAGAGACCCAGTACTTC	CASSRNGLAGTQETQYF
TRBV29-1	TRBD2	TRBJ2-5	13	NA	TGCAGCGTCATAGCTAGCGGGACAGAGACCCAGTACTTC	CSVIASGTETQYF
TRBV9	NA	TRBJ2-7	16	NA	TGTGCCAGCAGCGTAGTGGAGGGGGCGAATATCTACGAGCAGTACTTC	CASSVVEGANIYEQYF
TRBV20-1	NA	TRBJ2-7	11	NA	TGCAGTGCTCGCAGGGCCGACGAGCAGTACTTC	CSARRADEQYF
TRBV5-1	NA	TRBJ2-2	13	NA	TGCGCCAGCAGCGTTAGGGGGACCGGGGAGCTGTTTTTT	CASSVRGTGELFF
TRBV25-1	NA	TRBJ2-1	14	NA	TGTGCCAGCAGTGATCCCGGGGGTCACAATGAGCAGTTCTTC	CASSDPGGHNEQFF
TRBV19	NA	TRBJ1-5	14	NA	TGTGCCAGTACCCGGTTAGGGGTTAATCAGCCCCAGCATTTT	CASTRLGVNQPQHF
TRBV19	NA	TRBJ2-7	13	NA	TGTGCCAGTAGTTCCCGGCGGTCAGACGAGCAGTACTTC	CASSSRRSDEQYF
TRBV5-6	NA	TRBJ2-2	15	NA	TGTGCCAGCAGCAAGACAGCGACTAACACCGGGGAGCTGTTTTTT	CASSKTATNTGELFF
TRBV18	NA	TRBJ1-3	16	NA	TGTGCCAGCTCACCTCCGGACTCGCGCTCTGGAAACACCATATATTTT	CASSPPDSRSGNTIYF
TRBV10-3	TRBD2	TRBJ2-2	16	few	TGTGCCATCAGTGACGTTACGGGGGGGCTGGACGGGGAGCTGTTTTTT	CAISDVTGGLDGELFF
TRBV6-1	NA	TRBJ1-1	13	few	TGTGCCAGCAAGGGGGTCGGGAACACTGAAGCTTTCTTT	CASKGVGNTEAFF
TRBV4-1	TRBD2	TRBJ2-1	17	NA	TGCGCCAGCAGCCAAGATCTAGGCGGGAGCGGGTACAATGAGCAGTTCTTC	CASSQDLGGSGYNEQFF
TRBV10-3	NA	TRBJ1-1	12	NA	TGTGCCATCAGTGGTTTAACAGCCGAAGCTTTCTTT	CAISGLTAEAFF
TRBV18	TRBD1	TRBJ2-7	14	NA	TGTGCCAGCTCTCCGGGACAGGGGAAATACGAGCAGTACTTC	CASSPGQGKYEQYF
TRBV4-1	NA	TRBJ1-1	16	few	TGCGCCAGCAGCCAAGATCGTCAGGGCGGACGGCAGAATCACTTCTTT	CASSQDRQGGRQNHFF
TRBV7-8	NA	TRBJ2-2	15	once	TGTGCCAGCAGCTTGATCGGGGCGAACACCGGGGAGCTGTTTTTT	CASSLIGANTGELFF
TRBV25-1	TRBD1	TRBJ2-7	15	NA	TGTGCCAGCAGTGGGGGGCCAACAGGGGGCTACGAGCAGTACTTC	CASSGGPTGGYEQYF
TRBV7-9	NA	TRBJ2-1	15	NA	TGTGCCAGCAGCTTATTGGGCAACACGGACAATGAGCAGTTCTTC	CASSLLGNTDNEQFF
TRBV5-1	NA	TRBJ2-3	17	few	TGCGCCAGCAGCCCCGGTAACAGCCCGACAATGGCAGATACGCAGTATTTT	CASSPGNSPTMADTQYF
TRBV5-1	TRBD2	TRBJ2-5	16	NA	TGCGCCAGCAGGCCCGGGACTAGCGGGGGAGAAGAGACCCAGTACTTC	CASRPGTSGGEETQYF
TRBV19	TRBD1	TRBJ1-2	15	few	TGTGCCAGTCGTACCGGGACAGGGGTTACCTATGGCTACACCTTC	CASRTGTGVTYGYTF
TRBV19	TRBD2	TRBJ2-5	14	NA	TGTGCCAGTAGTGAGACTAGCGGGGGTGAGACCCAGTACTTC	CASSETSGGETQYF
TRBV4-1	TRBD1	TRBJ1-1	15	NA	TGCGCCAGCAGCCAGGACAGGGGTTCGAACACTGAAGCTTTCTTT	CASSQDRGSNTEAFF
TRBV2	TRBD1	TRBJ2-3	16	NA	TGTGCCAGCAGCGGCGAAGGGGGCATACCCACAGATACGCAGTATTTT	CASSGEGGIPTDTQYF
TRBV9	TRBD1	TRBJ1-2	14	NA	TGTGCCAGCAGGAAAGGGACAGGGGAATATGGCTACACCTTC	CASRKGTGEYGYTF
TRBV4-1	NA	TRBJ2-1	13	NA	TGCGCCAGCGGGGGCCACTCCTACAATGAGCAGTTCTTC	CASGGHSYNEQFF
TRBV6-4	NA	TRBJ2-1	15	few	TGTGCCAGCAGTCCCACAGGGACCTCCTACAATGAGCAGTTCTTC	CASSPTGTSYNEQFF
TRBV15	TRBD1	TRBJ2-7	15	few	TGTGCCACCAGCAGAGACCCAGGACAGGGCTACGAGCAGTACTTC	CATSRDPGQGYEQYF
TRBV5-1	TRBD2	TRBJ2-5	16	NA	TGCGCCAGCAGCTCAACTGTGCTGGGGGGGCAAGAGACCCAGTACTTC	CASSSTVLGGQETQYF